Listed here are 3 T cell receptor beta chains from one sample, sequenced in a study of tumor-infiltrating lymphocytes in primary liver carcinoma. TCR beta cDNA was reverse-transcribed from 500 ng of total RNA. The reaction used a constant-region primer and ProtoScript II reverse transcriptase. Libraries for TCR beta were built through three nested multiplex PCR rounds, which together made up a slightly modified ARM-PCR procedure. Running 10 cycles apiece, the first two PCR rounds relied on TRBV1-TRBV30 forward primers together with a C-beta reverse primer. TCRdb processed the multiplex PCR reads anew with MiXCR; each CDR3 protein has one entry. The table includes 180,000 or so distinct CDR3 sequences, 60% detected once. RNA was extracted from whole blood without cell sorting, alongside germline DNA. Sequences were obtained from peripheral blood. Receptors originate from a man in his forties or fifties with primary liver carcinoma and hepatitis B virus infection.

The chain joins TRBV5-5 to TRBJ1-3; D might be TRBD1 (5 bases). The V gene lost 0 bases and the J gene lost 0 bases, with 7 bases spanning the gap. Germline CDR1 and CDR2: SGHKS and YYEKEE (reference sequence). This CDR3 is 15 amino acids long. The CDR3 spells CASSLEGYSGNTIYF. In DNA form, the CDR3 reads TGTGCCAGCAGCTTGGAGGGGTACTCTGGAAACACCATATATTTT.

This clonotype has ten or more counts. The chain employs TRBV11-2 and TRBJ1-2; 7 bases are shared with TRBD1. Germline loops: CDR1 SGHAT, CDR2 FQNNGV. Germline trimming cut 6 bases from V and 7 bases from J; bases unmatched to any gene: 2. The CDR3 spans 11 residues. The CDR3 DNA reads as TGTGCCAGCAGGTCAGGGGGTGGCTACACCTTC. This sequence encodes CASRSGGGYTF.

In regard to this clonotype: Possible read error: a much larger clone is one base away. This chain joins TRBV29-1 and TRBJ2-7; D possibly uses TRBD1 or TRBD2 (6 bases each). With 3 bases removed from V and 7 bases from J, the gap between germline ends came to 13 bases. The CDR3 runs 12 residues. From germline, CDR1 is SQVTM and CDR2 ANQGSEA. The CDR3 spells CSVDSRDNEQYF. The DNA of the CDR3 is TGCAGCGTTGATTCGCGGGACAATGAGCAGTACTTC.